This TCR beta chain was recorded in a study of Ad26.COV2.S vaccination and SARS-CoV-2 variants. Overall study: Doses of Ad26.COV2.S were injected into muscle once or twice, 56 days apart.

Germline V gene sequence: CDR1 LGHDT, CDR2 YNNKEL (reference sequence). CDR3 length: 10 residues. V lost 4 bases to trimming and J lost 8 bases, with 2 bases between them. With respect to this clone: Antigen specificity is unknown.

Study-level points and caveats: Spike-specific TCR breadth in vaccine recipients exceeded that seen in placebo recipients.

As to treatment: some 20 received Ad26.COV2.S at low or high dose, single or two shots; about 5 received placebo; per-sample allocation not given. Samples came from day 63 after the first vaccine or placebo injection. Sequenced by immunoSEQ multiplex PCR; TCRdb stores in-frame clones only, minus some. The repertoire holds more than 300,000 clones, with 88% as singletons. The source was peripheral blood, collected in a trial of Ad26.COV2.S vaccine versus placebo. The TCR originated in a person between 18 and 65 years old who received the Ad26.COV2.S COVID-19 vaccine or a placebo. The chain employs TRBV3-1 (or the pseudogene TRBV3-2) and TRBJ2-2; D uncertain. As DNA, the CDR3 is TGTGCCAGCAGCCGGGGGGAGCTGTTTTTT. Translating it yields CASSRGELFF.